A single sample gave rise to the 25 T cell receptor beta chains below, sequenced in a study of cytomegalovirus exposure and HLA in healthy donors. It was with 60 Vbeta and 13 Jbeta primers that the PCR ran. This table comes from immunoSEQ multiplex PCR, and its TCRdb copy is limited to in-frame clones, with some not included. The repertoire includes roughly 100,000 clones, about two thirds of them detected once, and approximately 16% sits in the top ten. Input material: PBMCs. The origin of the receptors is a woman between 50 and 59 years old in good health and CMV-seropositive.

The chain uses TRBV18 and TRBJ1-5; no firm D call. V was trimmed by 6 bases and J by 8 bases, leaving 14 bases between them. Looked up from germline, CDR1 is KGHSH and CDR2 is LQKENI. There are 13 residues in the CDR3. Here the CDR3 reads CASSDSLGEPQHF. As DNA, the CDR3 is TGTGCCAGCTCCGACTCCCTTGGCGAGCCCCAGCATTTT.

This clone was observed a single time. The chain carries TRBV7-9 and TRBJ2-1, with 8 bases matching TRBD1. The CDR3 runs 15 residues. CDR1 SEHNR and CDR2 FQNEAQ come from the germline V gene (reference sequence). Trimming took 5 bases from V and 5 from J; bases not matched to a gene: 8. CDR3 coding DNA: TGTGCCAGCAGCCCCAGGGGGACAGGTGACAATGAGCAGTTCTTC. Translating it yields CASSPRGTGDNEQFF.

The chain joins TRBV6-1 to TRBJ1-4; D remains unclear. The CDR3 sequence is 15 residues long. From germline, CDR1 is MNHNS and CDR2 SASEGT. V gave up 7 bases and J gave up 2 bases, with 14 bases separating them. CDR3 nucleotides: TGTGCCAGCATGGGGAGGGAGCAGACTAATGAAAAACTGTTTTTT. Translating gives CASMGREQTNEKLFF.

The chain is built from TRBV28 and TRBJ1-5; D not resolved. With 8 bases removed from V and 2 bases from J, the gap between germline ends came to 13 bases. CDR3 length: 14 residues. Germline values: CDR1 MDHEN, CDR2 SYDVKM. The CDR3 region is CASVRRPGNQPQHF. Here the CDR3 DNA reads TGTGCCAGCGTACGTCGTCCGGGCAATCAGCCCCAGCATTTT. The whole variable domain, remainder taken from reference TRBV28 and TRBJ1-5, is DVKVTQSSRYLVKRTGEKVFLECVQDMDHENMFWYRQDPGLGLRLIYFSYDVKMKEKGDIPEGYSVSREKKERFSLILESASTNQTSMYLCASVRRPGNQPQHFGDGTRLSIL.

The chain has TRBV30 and TRBJ1-2, with D possibly being TRBD1 (6 bases). Trimming removed 4 bases from V and 4 bases from J, with 10 bases in between. Germline CDR1 reads GTSNPN; CDR2 reads SVGIG (reference sequence). The CDR3 runs to 12 residues. This CDR3 reads CAWMAGVYGYTF. Here the CDR3 DNA reads TGTGCCTGGATGGCAGGGGTCTATGGCTACACCTTC. Drawing the rest from reference TRBV30 and TRBJ1-2, the complete variable domain is SQTIHQWPATLVQPVGSPLSLECTVEGTSNPNLYWYRQAAGRGLQLLFYSVGIGQISSEVPQNLSASRPQDRQFILSSKKLLLSDSGFYLCAWMAGVYGYTFGSGTRLTVV.

The chain links TRBV19 to TRBJ1-4; D gene unclear. Trimming removed 5 bases from V and 0 bases from J, with 13 bases in between. The length of the CDR3 is 16 residues. CDR1 is LNHDA and CDR2 is SQIVND in the germline V gene (reference sequence). This CDR3 is CASSFPGLATNEKLFF. CDR3 nucleotides: TGTGCCAGTAGTTTCCCAGGCCTTGCAACTAATGAAAAACTGTTTTTT.

The chain combines TRBV4-1 with TRBJ1-5, with TRBD1 as a possible D gene (5 bases). V was trimmed by 0 bases and J by 5 bases, leaving 8 bases between them. The CDR3 extends over 14 amino acids. Looked up from germline, CDR1 is MGHRA and CDR2 is YSYEKL. The CDR3 coding sequence is TGCGCCAGCAGCCAAGATTTCAGGGATCAGCCCCAGCATTTT. Translating it yields CASSQDFRDQPQHF.

In regard to this clone: One junction end disagrees with the germline gene, perhaps due to a read error. The rearrangement links TRBV7-9 to TRBJ2-3; 8 positions agree with TRBD2. This CDR3 contains 16 residues. CDR1 and CDR2 from the germline V gene are SEHNR and FQNEAQ (reference sequence). The CDR3 loop reads CSSSPQRERGTDTQYF. The CDR3 nucleotides read TGTTCCAGCAGTCCGCAGCGGGAGCGGGGCACAGATACGCAGTATTTT.

The CDR3 DNA sequence: TGTGCCAGAGACCCCGGGAGATACACCGGGGAGCTGTTTTTT. Translating it yields CARDPGRYTGELFF. This chain joins TRBV6-1 and TRBJ2-2, with D tentatively TRBD2 (6 bases). The V end was cut by 9 bases, the J end by 3 bases, with 14 bases between. CDR1 and CDR2 from the germline V gene are MNHNS and SASEGT. The CDR3 spans 14 residues.

V is TRBV29-1 and J is TRBJ1-2, with 9 positions matching TRBD1. The CDR3 length is 16 residues. Germline CDR1 reads SQVTM; CDR2 reads ANQGSEA. V lost 0 bases, J lost 4 bases, and 9 bases stayed unmatched. The CDR3 loop reads CSVEDLSRGQGYGYTF. CDR3 coding DNA: TGCAGCGTTGAAGATCTCTCAAGGGGACAGGGCTATGGCTACACCTTC.

The rearrangement uses TRBV18 and TRBJ1-1; 7 nucleotides match TRBD1. In germline, CDR1 is KGHSH, CDR2 LQKENI. With 1 base clipped from V and 0 bases from J, the junction kept 5 bases outside the gene matches. There are 16 residues in the CDR3. The CDR3 DNA reads TGTGCCAGCTCACCACTCGGACAGGCGATGAACACTGAAGCTTTCTTT. It translates to CASSPLGQAMNTEAFF.

This CDR3 is CASSSGGRFNEQFF. The CDR3 DNA is TGTGCCAGCAGCTCAGGGGGGAGGTTTAATGAGCAGTTCTTC. J is TRBJ2-1 and V is TRBV7-9, with a tentative D call TRBD1 (7 bases). This CDR3 is 14 amino acids long. V lost 4 bases, J lost 7 bases, and 14 bases lay in between. Germline loops: CDR1 SEHNR, CDR2 FQNEAQ (reference sequence).

This chain links TRBV19 with TRBJ1-1, with D perhaps TRBD1 (6 bases). CDR1 and CDR2 (germline): LNHDA, SQIVND (reference sequence). Deletions cut 5 bases from V and 5 bases from J, with 12 bases between. This CDR3 is built from 13 residues. The CDR3 nucleotides are TGTGCCAGTAGTGAGGGGGGGCGGACTGAAGCTTTCTTT. As protein: CASSEGGRTEAFF.

This rearrangement joins TRBV5-1 to TRBJ1-6; maybe TRBD1 (6 bases). Germline loops: CDR1 SGHRS, CDR2 YFSETQ. With 2 bases removed from V and 14 bases from J, the gap between germline ends came to 17 bases. The CDR3 sequence is 14 residues long. The CDR3 sequence: CASSFPDGTTALHF. The CDR3 DNA reads as TGCGCCAGCAGCTTCCCGGACGGGACAACGGCCCTCCACTTT.

The chain links TRBV5-6 to TRBJ2-1; 10 nucleotides match TRBD2. V shed 0 bases, J shed 8 bases, and the junction held 8 bases outside the gene matches. Germline V gene data show CDR1 as SGHDT and CDR2 as YYEEEE. The CDR3 totals 16 residues. CDR3 sequence (DNA): TGTGCCAGCAGCTTGGGACCGGGACTAGCGAGCGATGAGCAGTTCTTC. Translated: CASSLGPGLASDEQFF.

The chain has TRBV5-1 and TRBJ1-4; 12 bases are a match to TRBD1. V shed 0 bases and J 8 bases; nucleotides not matched to a gene: 5. The CDR3 runs 16 residues. Germline CDR1 and CDR2: SGHRS and YFSETQ. CDR3 DNA sequence: TGCGCCAGCAGCTTGGCGGGACAGGGGGCGGAGGAAAAACTGTTTTTT. Amino acids: CASSLAGQGAEEKLFF.

V and J are TRBV5-1 and TRBJ2-5; tentatively, D is TRBD2 (6 bases). V shed 4 bases and J shed 5 bases, with 12 bases lying between them. This CDR3 spans 13 amino acids. Looked up from germline, CDR1 is SGHRS and CDR2 is YFSETQ. The CDR3 protein is CASSRSSGETQYF. DNA of the CDR3: TGCGCCAGCAGCCGATCGAGCGGGGAGACCCAGTACTTC.

The chain carries TRBV28 and TRBJ2-3; D possibly corresponds to TRBD1 (6 bases). The CDR3 runs to 14 residues. Trimming stripped 5 bases from V and 1 base from J, with 10 bases between. Per germline, CDR1 MDHEN and CDR2 SYDVKM. The CDR3 coding sequence is TGTGCCAGCAGTACAGGGTATGGCACAGATACGCAGTATTTT. The encoded protein is CASSTGYGTDTQYF.

The chain uses TRBV5-1 and TRBJ2-3; the match to TRBD1 covers 8 bases. The ends lost 3 bases at V and 1 base at J; junction bases unmatched: 4. Germline V gives CDR1 SGHRS, CDR2 YFSETQ. There are 15 residues in the CDR3. The DNA for the CDR3 is TGCGCCAGCAGCTCGACAGGGGATGGCACAGATACGCAGTATTTT. This encodes CASSSTGDGTDTQYF. Using reference TRBV5-1 and TRBJ2-3 for the parts outside the CDR3, the full variable domain is KAGVTQTPRYLIKTRGQQVTLSCSPISGHRSVSWYQQTPGQGLQFLFEYFSETQRNKGNFPGRFSGRQFSNSRSEMNVSTLELGDSALYLCASSSTGDGTDTQYFGPGTRLTVL.

This sequence joins TRBV10-2 and TRBJ1-5; a possible D gene is TRBD1 (5 bases). Germline CDR1 reads WSHSY; CDR2 reads SAAADI. This CDR3 is built from 14 residues. The V end was cut by 5 bases, the J end by 3 bases, with 11 bases between. This CDR3 is CASSRLGLNQPQHF. The CDR3 bases are TGCGCCAGCAGTAGGTTGGGGCTCAATCAGCCCCAGCATTTT.

This sequence joins TRBV28 and TRBJ1-5; 7 nucleotides align to TRBD1. V was clipped by 6 bases and J by 2 bases; unmatched bases: 7. In germline, CDR1 is MDHEN, CDR2 SYDVKM. There are 15 residues in the CDR3. The CDR3 spells CASRITGAGNQPQHF. The CDR3 nucleotides read TGTGCCAGCAGAATAACAGGGGCGGGCAATCAGCCCCAGCATTTT.

This clone was counted between two and nine times. This chain links TRBV7-3 with TRBJ2-2; 8 bases match TRBD2. After removal of 0 bases from V and 2 bases from J, the junction contained 8 bases not matched to a gene. Germline V gene sequence: CDR1 SGHTA, CDR2 FQGTGA. The CDR3 sequence is 18 residues long. The CDR3 region is CASSLTAGGPFNTGELFF. The CDR3 DNA reads TGTGCCAGCAGCTTAACGGCGGGGGGTCCTTTTAACACCGGGGAGCTGTTTTTT. Variable domain in full (rest from reference TRBV7-3 and TRBJ2-2): GAGVSQTPSNKVTEKGKYVELRCDPISGHTALYWYRQSLGQGPEFLIYFQGTGAADDSGLPNDRFFAVRPEGSVSTLKIQRTERGDSAVYLCASSLTAGGPFNTGELFFGEGSRLTVL.

The gene calls are TRBV9 and TRBJ2-2; 7 positions agree with TRBD1. After removal of 0 bases from V and 4 bases from J, the junction contained 12 bases not matched to a gene. From germline, CDR1 is SGDLS and CDR2 YYNGEE. This CDR3 comprises 18 residues. The CDR3 DNA reads as TGTGCCAGCAGCGTAGTTCCCAACAGGGGAACGAGCACCGGGGAGCTGTTTTTT. Translation gives CASSVVPNRGTSTGELFF.

The CDR3 sequence is CASSDLGRGEQYF. CDR3 bases: TGTGCCAGCAGTGACCTGGGGAGGGGGGAGCAGTACTTC. The rearrangement joins TRBV25-1 to TRBJ2-7, with a tentative D call TRBD2 (7 bases). V lost 3 bases and J lost 7, with 13 bases in between. CDR1 is MGHDK and CDR2 is SYGVNS in the germline V gene. The CDR3 has 13 amino acids.

V is TRBV2 and J is TRBJ1-3, with D possibly TRBD1 on 5 matching bases. Germline V gene sequence: CDR1 SNHLY, CDR2 FYNNEI. With 7 bases removed from V and 0 bases from J, the gap between germline ends came to 10 bases. This CDR3 has 14 amino acids. CDR3 nucleotides: TGTGCCAGCAAGGGGTCAATCTCTGGAAACACCATATATTTT. The encoded protein is CASKGSISGNTIYF.